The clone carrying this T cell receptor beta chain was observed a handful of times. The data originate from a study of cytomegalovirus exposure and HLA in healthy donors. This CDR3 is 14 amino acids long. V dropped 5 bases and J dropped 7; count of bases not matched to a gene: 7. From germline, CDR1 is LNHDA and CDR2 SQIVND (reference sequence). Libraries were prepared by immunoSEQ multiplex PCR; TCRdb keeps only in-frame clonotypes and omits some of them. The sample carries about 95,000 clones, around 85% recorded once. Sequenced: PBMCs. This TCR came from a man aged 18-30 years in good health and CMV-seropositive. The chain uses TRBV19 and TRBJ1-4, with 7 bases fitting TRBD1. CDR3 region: CASSPMDRSEKLFF. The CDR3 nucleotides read TGTGCCAGTAGTCCCATGGACAGGAGTGAAAAACTGTTTTTT.